The sequence of this T cell receptor (beta chain) was determined in a study of T-cell reconstitution after alpha-beta-depleted transplantation in children. Researchers prepared the TCRbeta library using unique molecular identifiers, the study reports. TCRdb called the PCR reads again in MiXCR, with one record for every CDR3 protein. The sample carries around 530,000 distinct CDR3 sequences, over 25% recorded once. The CDR3 loop spans 15 amino acids. Looked up from germline, CDR1 is SGHRS and CDR2 is YFSETQ. V was shortened by 5 bases and J by 5 bases, with 18 bases between the two germline ends. The chain couples TRBV5-1 to TRBJ2-3; tentatively, D is TRBD2 (6 bases). The receptor comes from a human donor who donated a stem cell graft to a child with aplastic anemia. The sample consisted of PBMCs from the stem cell graft donor, taken from the stem cell graft. In DNA, the CDR3 is TGCGCCAGCAGGGATCGTCGGGGGAGTTTAGATACGCAGTATTTT. Residues: CASRDRRGSLDTQYF.